This T cell receptor (beta chain) derives from a study of cytomegalovirus exposure and HLA in healthy donors. The overall study: Approximately 190 million T cells yielded some 120 million unique TCR beta sequences in earlier analysis. Most donors, more than 80% of approximately 400 genotyped, fell in the Caucasian-associated ancestry cluster.

Samples came from healthy bone marrow donors. Amplification used 60 Vbeta primers and 13 Jbeta primers. TCRdb's copy holds only in-frame clones and misses some; the assay was immunoSEQ multiplex PCR. Among over 80,000 clones, 81% were seen once, and the ten largest hold about 4.9%. This CDR3 is built from 13 residues. Germline values: CDR1 GTSNPN, CDR2 SVGIG (reference sequence). V dropped 2 bases and J dropped 7 bases, with 11 bases sitting between them. This clonotype was sampled from a man between 40 and 49 years old in good health and CMV-seropositive. This chain links TRBV30 with TRBJ2-2; D may be TRBD1 (5 bases). Sequencing input: PBMCs. CDR3 DNA sequence: TGTGCCTGGAGTCAGGGATCTCTCGGGGAGCTGTTTTTT. Its translation: CAWSQGSLGELFF.